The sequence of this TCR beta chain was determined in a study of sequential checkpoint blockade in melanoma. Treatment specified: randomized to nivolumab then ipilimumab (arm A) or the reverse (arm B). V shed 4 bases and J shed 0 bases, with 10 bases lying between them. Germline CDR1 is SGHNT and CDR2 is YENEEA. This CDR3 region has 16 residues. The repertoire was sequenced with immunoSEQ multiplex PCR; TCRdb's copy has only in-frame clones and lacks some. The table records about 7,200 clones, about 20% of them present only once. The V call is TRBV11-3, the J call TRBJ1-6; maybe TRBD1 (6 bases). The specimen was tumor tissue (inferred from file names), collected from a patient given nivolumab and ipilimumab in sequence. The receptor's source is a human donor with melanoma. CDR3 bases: TGTGCCAGCAGCTCCGGACAGAGCTCCTATAATTCACCCCTCCACTTT. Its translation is CASSSGQSSYNSPLHF.